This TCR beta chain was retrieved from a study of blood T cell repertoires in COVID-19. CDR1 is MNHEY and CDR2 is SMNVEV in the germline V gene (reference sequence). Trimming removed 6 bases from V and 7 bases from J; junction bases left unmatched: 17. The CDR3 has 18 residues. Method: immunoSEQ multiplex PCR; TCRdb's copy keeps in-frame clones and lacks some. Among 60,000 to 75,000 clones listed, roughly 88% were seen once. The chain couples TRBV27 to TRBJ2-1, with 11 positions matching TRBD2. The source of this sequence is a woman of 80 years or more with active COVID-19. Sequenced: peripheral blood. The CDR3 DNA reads TGTGCCAGCAGCCCCCGCCGGGGTAGCGGGGGGGCTTTAAATGAGCAGTTCTTC. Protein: CASSPRRGSGGALNEQFF.